These 10 T cell receptor beta chains were sequenced from one sample in a study of shared clonotypes between healthy human individuals. Method: immunoSEQ multiplex PCR; TCRdb's copy keeps in-frame clones and lacks some. The table records approximately 530,000 clones, approximately 95% of them present only once. Source material: naive CD4+ T cells sorted from blood. Described subset: CD45RA+ positively selected. Receptor source: a woman in her 30s in good health.

The V and J genes are TRBV4-1 and TRBJ1-3, with D tentatively TRBD1 (6 bases). The CDR3 spans 14 residues. V shed 3 bases and J shed 4 bases, with 10 bases lying between them. The V gene's germline CDR1 is MGHRA and CDR2 YSYEKL. This CDR3 is CASSQAGVGNTIYF. In nucleotides, the CDR3 is TGCGCCAGCAGCCAGGCAGGGGTGGGAAACACCATATATTTT.

As concerns this clone: The identical CDR3 is also encoded by other nucleotide sequences in the sample. The chain is built from TRBV7-9 and TRBJ2-5; D unclear. The CDR3 is made up of 15 amino acids. Between the trimmed V and J ends, which lost 5 bases and 1 base, there was a span of 14 bases. CDR1 and CDR2 from the germline V gene are SEHNR and FQNEAQ (reference sequence). CDR3 protein: CASSPRGSGQETQYF. For the CDR3, the DNA is TGTGCCAGCAGCCCACGTGGGTCAGGCCAAGAGACCCAGTACTTC. Variable domain in full (rest from reference TRBV7-9 and TRBJ2-5): DTGVSQNPRHKITKRGQNVTFRCDPISEHNRLYWYRQTLGQGPEFLTYFQNEAQLEKSRLLSDRFSAERPKGSFSTLEIQRTEQGDSAMYLCASSPRGSGQETQYFGPGTRLLVL.

The V call is TRBV2, the J call TRBJ2-1; 7 bases match TRBD2. This CDR3 has 14 residues. The V gene's germline CDR1 is SNHLY and CDR2 FYNNEI. The trim removed 8 bases at V and 4 bases at J, leaving 8 bases unmatched. The CDR3 is CASLYAGVYNEQFF. DNA for the CDR3: TGTGCCAGCCTCTACGCGGGAGTGTACAATGAGCAGTTCTTC.

With respect to this clone: This CDR3 is also generated by other DNA sequences in the sample. The gene calls are TRBV7-9 and TRBJ2-7, with 10 nucleotides matching TRBD2. CDR1 and CDR2 from the germline V gene are SEHNR and FQNEAQ (reference sequence). Trimming took 2 bases from V and 3 from J; bases not matched to a gene: 4. The CDR3 has 15 residues. The CDR3: CASSLQLAGRYEQYF. Here the CDR3 DNA reads TGTGCCAGCAGCTTACAACTAGCGGGGCGCTACGAGCAGTACTTC.

The DNA for the CDR3 is TGTGCCAGCAGCTTTGAGAAGAACACTGAAGCTTTCTTT. Translation: CASSFEKNTEAFF. The chain couples TRBV13 to TRBJ1-1; D is unclear. The CDR3 contains 13 residues. Germline CDR1 PRHDT, CDR2 FYEKMQ (reference sequence). Trimming shortened V by 3 bases and J by 1 base, and 6 bases separated the two germline ends.

The V call is TRBV7-8, the J call TRBJ1-6; D unclear. The CDR3 totals 16 residues. V was cut by 2 bases and J by 7 bases, with 15 bases left in between. Per germline, CDR1 SGHVS and CDR2 FQNEAQ. CDR3 sequence (DNA): TGTGCCAGCAGCTTACTGCAAGGACTTCGGAATTCACCCCTCCACTTT. It yields the protein CASSLLQGLRNSPLHF.

The CDR3 sequence is CASSVGPGPEKLFF. CDR3 coding DNA: TGTGCCAGCAGCGTGGGACCCGGCCCTGAAAAACTGTTTTTT. The rearrangement uses TRBV5-4 and TRBJ1-4; maybe TRBD1 (5 bases). Germline V gene data show CDR1 as SGHNT and CDR2 as YYREEE (reference sequence). This CDR3 is built from 14 residues. Trimming cost V 4 bases and J 7 bases, with 14 bases left between them.

The chain recombines TRBV2 with TRBJ2-7; 9 bases match TRBD2. The V and J ends lost 8 bases and 0 bases, in that order; junction bases with no gene match: 11. The length of the CDR3 is 16 residues. Germline CDR1 and CDR2: SNHLY and FYNNEI. In DNA, the CDR3 is TGTGCCAGCGGAGGAGGCCTAGCGGGGTCCTCCTACGAGCAGTACTTC. It specifies CASGGGLAGSSYEQYF.

The chain couples TRBV5-1 to TRBJ1-4; D remains ambiguous. The CDR3 has 15 amino acids. Per germline, CDR1 SGHRS and CDR2 YFSETQ. Trimming removed 3 bases at V and 2 bases at J, with 11 bases between. The CDR3 DNA reads as TGCGCCAGCAGCTACGGGCGAGGCACTAATGAAAAACTGTTTTTT. Translation gives CASSYGRGTNEKLFF.

The J gene is TRBJ2-3, the V gene TRBV7-8; 10 bases are shared with TRBD2. Germline V lookup: CDR1 SGHVS, CDR2 FQNEAQ. CDR3 size: 17 residues. V shed 4 bases, J shed 1 base, and the junction held 8 bases outside the gene matches. This CDR3 reads CASSSPRTSGRTDTQYF. CDR3 bases: TGTGCCAGCAGCTCCCCCCGGACTAGCGGACGCACAGATACGCAGTATTTT.